The next 14 T cell receptor beta chains were all read from a single sample in a study of regulatory T cells in long-lasting Graves disease. As to time point: persistent/refractory GD, antithyroid drugs over 5 years with positive TRAb. Construction of the TCR library relied on RNA isolated from PBMCs. Assembly of TCR beta libraries relied on iRepertoire HTBI primers together with Arm-PCR of CDR3 regions. TCRdb reprocessed the multiplex PCR reads via MiXCR and lists one record per CDR3 protein. The sample yields 700,000 or so distinct CDR3 sequences, 30% seen once. The source was peripheral blood mononuclear cells (PBMCs), collected when the disease was refractory, from a patient treated with antithyroid drugs. The source is a female donor with Graves disease.

V is TRBV12-3 or TRBV12-4 and J is TRBJ2-2; TRBD2 aligns across 15 bases. The V gene end was trimmed by 4 bases and the J gene end by 4 bases; junction bases not matched to a gene: 4. This CDR3 region has 17 residues. CDR3 amino acids: CASSWGLAGGSTGELFF. CDR3 nucleotides: TGTGCCAGCAGTTGGGGACTAGCGGGAGGCAGCACCGGGGAGCTGTTTTTT.

The chain carries TRBV25-1 and TRBJ2-7, with 7 bases identical to TRBD2. Germline CDR1 reads MGHDK; CDR2 reads SYGVNS. CDR3 length: 12 residues. V dropped 0 bases and J dropped 12; count of bases not matched to a gene: 5. DNA for the CDR3: TGTGCCAGCAGTGAATACAGTGGGAGGGTGTACTTC. Amino acid sequence: CASSEYSGRVYF.

The CDR3 protein is CASSDHLAGGERETQYF. CDR3 coding DNA: TGCGCCAGCAGTGACCACCTAGCGGGAGGTGAGCGAGAGACCCAGTACTTC. The rearrangement joins TRBV10-2 to TRBJ2-5; TRBD2 matches at 11 bases. Unmatched junction bases numbered 10, after V lost 3 bases and J lost 4 bases. Germline assignment: CDR1 WSHSY and CDR2 SAAADI. The CDR3 totals 17 residues.

This clonotype was recorded a few times. This chain uses TRBV7-2 with TRBJ2-7, with TRBD1 matching over 12 bases. V was pared by 5 bases and J by 4 bases, with 9 bases of the junction left unmatched. CDR3 length: 16 residues. Germline loops: CDR1 SGHTA, CDR2 FQGNSA. CDR3: CASSPTGGQGAYEQYF. The CDR3 bases are TGTGCCAGCAGCCCGACGGGGGGACAGGGGGCGTACGAGCAGTACTTC.

This clonotype was observed a few times. The chain couples TRBV7-3 to TRBJ1-5, with D maybe TRBD1 (6 bases). Germline V gene sequence: CDR1 SGHTA, CDR2 FQGTGA. V was clipped by 6 bases and J by 8 bases, with 14 bases between them. This CDR3 comprises 13 residues. CDR3 amino acids: CASSLTGKEPQHF. The CDR3 DNA reads as TGTGCCAGCAGTCTTACAGGGAAGGAGCCCCAGCATTTT.

The chain has TRBV20-1 and TRBJ1-5; D uncertain. The CDR3 has 16 residues. Trimming stripped 0 bases from V and 0 bases from J, with 12 bases between. Germline V lookup: CDR1 DFQATT, CDR2 SNEGSKA (reference sequence). CDR3 loop: CSARDRELISNQPQHF. The CDR3, as DNA: TGCAGTGCTAGAGATCGAGAGTTAATTAGCAATCAGCCCCAGCATTTT.

A few counts support this clonotype. The gene calls are TRBV28 and TRBJ1-4; 8 positions agree with TRBD1. The CDR3 is 16 residues long. Germline CDR1 reads MDHEN; CDR2 reads SYDVKM. Losses at the gene ends were 6 bases for V and 8 bases for J; bases not matched to a gene: 14. CDR3 loop: CASSPIWTGTIEKLFF. The CDR3 DNA reads as TGTGCCAGCAGCCCAATTTGGACAGGGACTATCGAAAAACTGTTTTTT.

There are many counts of this clonotype. The chain recombines TRBV28 with TRBJ2-7; 9 nucleotides match TRBD1. This CDR3 contains 14 residues. With 5 bases clipped from V and 5 bases from J, the junction kept 7 bases outside the gene matches. Germline V CDR1 and CDR2: MDHEN, SYDVKM. The CDR3 DNA follows: TGTGCCAGCAGTCCCGGACAGGGGAGGCACGAGCAGTACTTC. Its protein is CASSPGQGRHEQYF.

This clonotype has more than one count but fewer than ten. The chain has TRBV29-1 and TRBJ2-7; 12 bases map to TRBD2. Trimming removed 6 bases from V and 7 bases from J; junction bases left unmatched: 10. This CDR3 region has 14 residues. Germline CDR1 SQVTM, CDR2 ANQGSEA. The CDR3, as DNA: TGCAGCGTCGGTCAGACTAGCGGGAGAGGGGAGCAGTACTTC. This gives the protein CSVGQTSGRGEQYF.

The chain joins TRBV12-3 or TRBV12-4 to TRBJ1-2; D gene ambiguous. The CDR3 extends over 15 amino acids. The germline V and J ends were trimmed by 6 bases and 5 bases, with 19 bases remaining between them. The CDR3: CASRPGLGSGYGYTF. The CDR3 coding sequence is TGTGCCAGCAGACCCGGCTTGGGGTCTGGGTATGGCTACACCTTC.

The chain recombines TRBV5-1 with TRBJ1-1, with a tentative D call TRBD1 (5 bases). Germline V gene sequence: CDR1 SGHRS, CDR2 YFSETQ. CDR3 length: 14 residues. Trimming cost V 0 bases and J 7 bases, with 13 bases left between them. The CDR3 bases are TGCGCCAGCAGCTTGGACCCCGGTAGGGGTGAAGCTTTCTTT. It yields the protein CASSLDPGRGEAFF.

This clonotype came up a few times. The V gene is TRBV27, the J gene TRBJ1-2; weak D call: TRBD1 (5 bases). The CDR3 length is 14 residues. The germline gives CDR1 MNHEY, CDR2 SMNVEV (reference sequence). Trimming removed 3 bases at V and 4 bases at J, with 12 bases between. The CDR3 DNA follows: TGTGCCAGCAGTTTGAGGGGAGGAACCTATGGCTACACCTTC. Its translation: CASSLRGGTYGYTF.

The sample holds many counts of this clonotype. The chain uses TRBV3-1 and TRBJ2-2; no definite D call. This CDR3 has 14 amino acids. CDR1 is LGHDT, CDR2 YNNKEL, per germline (reference sequence). V was clipped by 0 bases and J by 6 bases, with 8 bases between them. The CDR3, as DNA: TGTGCCAGCAGCCAAGATCGTGGGGCCGGGGAGCTGTTTTTT. Its translation: CASSQDRGAGELFF.

The rearrangement joins TRBV10-3 to TRBJ2-7; TRBD1 matches at 7 bases. This CDR3 spans 13 amino acids. Germline V gene data show CDR1 as ENHRY and CDR2 as SYGVKD. V lost 10 bases and J lost 1; bases outside the gene matches: 7. The chain's CDR3 is CATLGQSSYEQYF. DNA of the CDR3: TGTGCCACCCTGGGACAGTCATCCTACGAGCAGTACTTC.